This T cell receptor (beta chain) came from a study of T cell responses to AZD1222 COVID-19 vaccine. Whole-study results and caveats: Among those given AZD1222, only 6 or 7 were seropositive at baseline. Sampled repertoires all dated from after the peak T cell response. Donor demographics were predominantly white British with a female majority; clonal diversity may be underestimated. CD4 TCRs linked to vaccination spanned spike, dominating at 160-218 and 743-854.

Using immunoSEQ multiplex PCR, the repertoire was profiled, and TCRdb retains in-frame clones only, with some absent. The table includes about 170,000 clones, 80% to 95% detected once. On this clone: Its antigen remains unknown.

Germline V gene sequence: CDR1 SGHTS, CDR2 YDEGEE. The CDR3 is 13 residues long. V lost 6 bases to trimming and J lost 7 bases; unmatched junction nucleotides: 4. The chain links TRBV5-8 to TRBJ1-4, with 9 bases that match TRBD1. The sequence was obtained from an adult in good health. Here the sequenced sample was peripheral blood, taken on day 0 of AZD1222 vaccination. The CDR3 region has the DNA TGTGCCAGCAACCCGGGACAGGGTGAAAAACTGTTTTTT. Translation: CASNPGQGEKLFF.